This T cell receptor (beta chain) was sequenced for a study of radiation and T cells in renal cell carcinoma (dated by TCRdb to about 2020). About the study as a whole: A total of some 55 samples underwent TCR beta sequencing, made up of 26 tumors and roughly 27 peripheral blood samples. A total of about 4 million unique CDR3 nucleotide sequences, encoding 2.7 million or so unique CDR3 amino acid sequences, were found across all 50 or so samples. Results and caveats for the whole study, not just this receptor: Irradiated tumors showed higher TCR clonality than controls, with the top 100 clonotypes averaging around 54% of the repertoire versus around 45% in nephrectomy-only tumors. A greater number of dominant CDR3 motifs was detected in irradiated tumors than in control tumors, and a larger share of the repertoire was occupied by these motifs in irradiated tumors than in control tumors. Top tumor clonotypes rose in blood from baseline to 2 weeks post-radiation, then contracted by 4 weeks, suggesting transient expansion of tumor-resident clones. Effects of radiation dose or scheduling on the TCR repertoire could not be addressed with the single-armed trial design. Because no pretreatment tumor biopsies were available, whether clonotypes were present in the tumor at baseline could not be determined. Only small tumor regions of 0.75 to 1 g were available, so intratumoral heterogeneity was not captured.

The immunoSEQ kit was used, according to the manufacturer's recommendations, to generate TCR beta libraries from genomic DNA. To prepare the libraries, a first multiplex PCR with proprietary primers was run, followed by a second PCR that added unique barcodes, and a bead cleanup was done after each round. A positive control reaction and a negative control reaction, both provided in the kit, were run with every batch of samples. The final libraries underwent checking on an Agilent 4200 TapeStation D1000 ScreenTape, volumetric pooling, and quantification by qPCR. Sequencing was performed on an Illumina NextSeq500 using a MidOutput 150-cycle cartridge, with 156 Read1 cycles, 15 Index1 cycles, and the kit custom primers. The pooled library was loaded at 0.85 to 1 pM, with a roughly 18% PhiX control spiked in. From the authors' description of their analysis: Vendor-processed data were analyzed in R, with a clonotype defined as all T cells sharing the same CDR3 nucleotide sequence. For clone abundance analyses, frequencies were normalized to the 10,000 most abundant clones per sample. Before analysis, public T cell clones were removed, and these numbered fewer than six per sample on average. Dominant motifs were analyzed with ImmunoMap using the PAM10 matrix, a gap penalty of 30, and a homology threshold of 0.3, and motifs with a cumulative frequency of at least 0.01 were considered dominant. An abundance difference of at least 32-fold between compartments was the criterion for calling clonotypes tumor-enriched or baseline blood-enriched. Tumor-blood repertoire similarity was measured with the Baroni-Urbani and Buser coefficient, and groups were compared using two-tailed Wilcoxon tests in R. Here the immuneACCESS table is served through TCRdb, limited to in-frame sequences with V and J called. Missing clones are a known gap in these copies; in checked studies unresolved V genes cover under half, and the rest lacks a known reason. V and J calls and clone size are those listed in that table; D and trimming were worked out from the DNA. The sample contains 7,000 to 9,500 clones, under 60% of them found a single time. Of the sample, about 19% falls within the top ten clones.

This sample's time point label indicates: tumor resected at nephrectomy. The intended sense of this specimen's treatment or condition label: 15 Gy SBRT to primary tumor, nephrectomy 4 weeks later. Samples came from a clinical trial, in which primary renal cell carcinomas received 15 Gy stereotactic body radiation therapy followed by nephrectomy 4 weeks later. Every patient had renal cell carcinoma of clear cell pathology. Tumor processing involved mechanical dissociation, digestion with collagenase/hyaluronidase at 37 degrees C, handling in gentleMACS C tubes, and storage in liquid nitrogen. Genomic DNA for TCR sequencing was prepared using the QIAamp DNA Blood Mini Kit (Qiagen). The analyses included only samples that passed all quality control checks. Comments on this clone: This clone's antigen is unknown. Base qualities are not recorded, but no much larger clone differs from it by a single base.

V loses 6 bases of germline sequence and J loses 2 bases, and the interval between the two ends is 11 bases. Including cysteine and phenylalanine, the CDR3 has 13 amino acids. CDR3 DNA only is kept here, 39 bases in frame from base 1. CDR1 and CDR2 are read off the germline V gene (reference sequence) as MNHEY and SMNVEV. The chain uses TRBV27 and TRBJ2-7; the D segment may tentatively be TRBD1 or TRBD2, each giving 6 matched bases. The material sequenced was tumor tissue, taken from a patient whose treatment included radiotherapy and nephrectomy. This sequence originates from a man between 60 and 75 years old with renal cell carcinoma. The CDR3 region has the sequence CASRGGAAYEQYF. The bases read TGTGCCAGCAGGGGGGGCGCTGCCTACGAGCAGTACTTC.